This is a list of T cell receptor beta chains from one sample in a study of sequential checkpoint blockade in melanoma. Sequencing was performed with immunoSEQ multiplex PCR; in TCRdb, only in-frame clones are kept and a portion is missing. The data contain tens of thousands of clones, over 80% of them seen just once; the ten biggest clones take up approximately 30%. The specimen was CD8+ T cells sorted from blood (inferred from file names), collected from a patient given nivolumab and ipilimumab in sequence. Receptor source: a human donor with melanoma. Both conserved end residues are trimmed from each CDR3.

cdr3_length: 14
v_call: TRBV27
cdr3_aa: ASSPSAGGRLYEQY

cdr3_length: 10
v_call: TRBV27
cdr3_aa: ASSFFGGEQF

cdr3_length: 13
v_call: TRBV7-9
cdr3_aa: ASSPPSASGNEQF

cdr3_length: 13
v_call: TRBV6-5
cdr3_aa: ASSKPTDRQETQY

cdr3_length: 13
v_call: TRBV2
cdr3_aa: ASSEARDSSYEQY

cdr3_length: 11
v_call: TRBV5-1
cdr3_aa: ASSATGAAEAF

cdr3_length: 11
v_call: TRBV5-6
cdr3_aa: ASSSGQFYEQY

cdr3_length: 14
v_call: TRBV30
cdr3_aa: AWSRFSMRQYNEQF

cdr3_length: 13
v_call: TRBV27
cdr3_aa: ASKFPASGRNEQF

cdr3_length: 12
v_call: TRBV28
cdr3_aa: ASSPQGWGNTIY

cdr3_length: 13
v_call: TRBV27
cdr3_aa: ASSLFVSSYNEQF

cdr3_length: 13
v_call: TRBV19
cdr3_aa: ASSTISGTYNEQF

cdr3_length: 12
v_call: TRBV28
cdr3_aa: ASRNLRGPGEQY

cdr3_length: 18
v_call: TRBV19
cdr3_aa: ASSIEGLAGGLGGTDTQY

cdr3_length: 16
v_call: TRBV6-1
cdr3_aa: ASSERTERPGVTDTQY

cdr3_length: 10
v_call: TRBV13
cdr3_aa: ASSLVDTEQY

cdr3_length: 13
v_call: TRBV19
cdr3_aa: ASSYTGGANQPQH

cdr3_length: 12
v_call: TRBV30
cdr3_aa: AWSGRQGSGGAF

cdr3_length: 12
v_call: TRBV5-6
cdr3_aa: ASSSQGLSETQY

cdr3_length: 11
v_call: TRBV16
cdr3_aa: ASSPWDRATQY

cdr3_length: 14
v_call: TRBV19
cdr3_aa: ASSITAGGLYNEQF

cdr3_length: 13
v_call: TRBV18
cdr3_aa: ASSLGQPISHEQY

cdr3_length: 9
v_call: TRBV25-1
cdr3_aa: ASSVATEQY

cdr3_length: 12
v_call: TRBV19
cdr3_aa: ASRTGDSNQPQH

cdr3_length: 11
v_call: TRBV19
cdr3_aa: ASSSTGNTEAF

cdr3_length: 14
v_call: TRBV28
cdr3_aa: ASHPWDRENTGELF

cdr3_length: 14
v_call: TRBV5-1
cdr3_aa: ASSLGSGGSTDTQY

cdr3_length: 15
v_call: TRBV4-2
cdr3_aa: ASSQVPGTSGQETQY

cdr3_length: 11
v_call: TRBV7-8
cdr3_aa: ASRRTGSYEQY

cdr3_length: 11
v_call: TRBV4-1
cdr3_aa: ASSAGQRYEQY

cdr3_length: 14
v_call: TRBV10-3
cdr3_aa: AISESGTGRNSPLH

cdr3_length: 13
v_call: TRBV4-2
cdr3_aa: ASSQEAGANQPQH